The sequence of this T cell receptor beta chain was determined in a study of control samples from healthy donors and cancer patients. The sample holds one count of this clone. The CDR3 contains 14 residues. The V gene end was trimmed by 4 bases and the J gene end by 7 bases; junction bases not matched to a gene: 8. Germline values: CDR1 SGHRS, CDR2 YFSETQ. Sequenced by immunoSEQ multiplex PCR; TCRdb stores in-frame clones only, minus some. The sample has about 19,000 clones; approximately 78% are singletons. Sequencing was done on a sample of PBMCs. The origin of this receptor is a man older than 75 with head and neck cancer. The chain carries TRBV5-1 and TRBJ2-5; 9 bases are a match to TRBD2. For the CDR3, the DNA is TGCGCCAGCAGCCTGTCTAGCGGGGTCGGGACCCAGTACTTC. Translated, it gives CASSLSSGVGTQYF.